Below, one T cell receptor (beta chain) is given with its context. Its antigen is not known. One end of the junction does not line up with germline, which may come from a read error. The sample is drawn from a study of T-cell memory formation after mild COVID-19. General study points: Nothing showed for sure that second-wave clones peaking on day 37 were SARS-CoV-2 specific. The study found balanced CD4/CD8 in clones contracting day 15 to 85 and a CD4+ lean in later expanders. Some SARS-CoV-2-responding clones were already detected in memory before infection.

TCR alpha and TCR beta cDNA libraries with sample barcodes and UMIs came from 5'RACE using constant-segment primers. MiXCR was run by TCRdb on the 5' RACE reads, yielding one entry per CDR3 protein. The repertoire has 5,000 or so distinct CDR3 sequences, 40% to 50% of them found once; the top ten carry 2.6%. The CDR3 has 15 residues. The germline V gene encodes CDR1 SNHLY and CDR2 FYNNEI. The sequenced sample consisted of PBMCs or a T cell subset sorted from them (not recorded which). The receptor comes from an adult who had mild COVID-19 (a few samples of this study predate the infection). Cell type and time point are not known. This rearrangement joins TRBV2 to TRBJ1-6, with a tentative D call TRBD1 (6 bases). The CDR3 DNA follows: TGTGCCAGCACCCGGACAGCCTCCCATAATTCACCCCTCCACTTT. This gives the protein CASTRTASHNSPLHF.